One and the same sample provided the 14 T cell receptor beta chains below, sequenced in a study of blood T cell repertoires in COVID-19. The data were produced by immunoSEQ multiplex PCR, yet TCRdb's version contains in-frame clones alone and is incomplete. This sample yields some 150,000 clones, of which around nine tenths are seen a single time; 2.5% to 3% belongs to the top ten. Sequenced input: peripheral blood. The origin of the receptors is a man aged 60-69 years with active or convalescent COVID-19.

The chain combines TRBV28 with TRBJ1-2, with TRBD1 identical over 7 bases. Trimming cost V 7 bases and J 9 bases; bases outside gene matches: 5. Germline lookup yields CDR1 MDHEN and CDR2 SYDVKM. The CDR3 has 11 amino acids. CDR3 sequence (DNA): TGTGCCAGCAACTTACAGGGGAGCTACACCTTC. As protein: CASNLQGSYTF.

V usage is TRBV5-1 and J usage is TRBJ2-3, with 8 bases matching TRBD2. The germline CDR1 and CDR2 sequences are SGHRS and YFSETQ. Trimming cost V 0 bases and J 6 bases; bases outside gene matches: 9. The CDR3 runs 16 residues. The CDR3 DNA follows: TGCGCCAGCAGCTTGGACGGGGGGGGCGTATCGGATACGCAGTATTTT. Translation gives CASSLDGGGVSDTQYF.

The chain uses TRBV24-1 and TRBJ2-3; D perhaps matches TRBD1 (6 bases). The CDR3 length is 16 residues. Germline assignment: CDR1 KGHDR and CDR2 SFDVKD. Deletions cut 0 bases from V and 1 base from J, with 10 bases between. CDR3 loop: CATSDLAGVGTDTQYF. CDR3 nucleotide sequence: TGTGCCACCAGTGATTTGGCAGGGGTCGGCACAGATACGCAGTATTTT.

In DNA, the CDR3 is TGTGCCAGCAGCCAAGAGCACAGGGGTAGCGGCTACACCTTC. Its translation is CASSQEHRGSGYTF. This chain uses TRBV3-1 (or the pseudogene TRBV3-2) with TRBJ1-2; 7 nucleotides line up with TRBD1. Germline V gene sequence: CDR1 LGHDT, CDR2 YNNKEL (reference sequence). The ends lost 0 bases at V and 8 bases at J; junction bases unmatched: 6. The CDR3 is 14 amino acids.

The chain uses TRBV6-4 and TRBJ2-5, with D possibly being TRBD2 (5 bases). Trimming took off 3 bases at V and 5 bases at J, with 13 bases between the two ends. This CDR3 is 14 amino acids long. CDR1 and CDR2 from the germline V gene are MRHNA and SNTAGT. Written as DNA, the CDR3 is TGTGCCAGCAGTGAGGCGGGCGACGGGGAGACCCAGTACTTC. It yields the protein CASSEAGDGETQYF.

The chain uses TRBV11-2 and TRBJ2-1, with 12 bases aligning to TRBD2. The V gene end was trimmed by 2 bases and the J gene end by 8 bases; junction bases not matched to a gene: 4. Germline CDR1 reads SGHAT; CDR2 reads FQNNGV. The CDR3 is 15 residues long. For the CDR3, the DNA is TGTGCCAGCAGCTTAAAACTAGCGGGGGGCGATGAGCAGTTCTTC. This sequence encodes CASSLKLAGGDEQFF.

The chain employs TRBV3-1 (or the pseudogene TRBV3-2) and TRBJ2-1; TRBD2 matches at 7 bases. Germline V gene lookup returns CDR1 LGHDT and CDR2 YNNKEL (reference sequence). The CDR3 extends over 18 amino acids. The V and J ends lost 1 base and 8 bases, in that order; junction bases with no gene match: 17. The CDR3 DNA sequence: TGTGCCAGCAGCCAAGGGCCGTACGTTGGAGCGGGATCGTATGAGCAGTTCTTC. It translates to CASSQGPYVGAGSYEQFF.

The CDR3: CASSLNGGNTIYF. The DNA for the CDR3 is TGTGCCAGCAGCTTAAACGGGGGAAACACCATATATTTT. The chain has TRBV7-2 and TRBJ1-3; D gene unclear. V gave up 2 bases and J gave up 4 bases, with 6 bases separating them. CDR1 is SGHTA and CDR2 is FQGNSA in the germline V gene. The CDR3 is made up of 13 amino acids. Full variable domain (missing parts from reference TRBV7-2 and TRBJ1-3): GAGVSQSPSNKVTEKGKDVELRCDPISGHTALYWYRQSLGQGLEFLIYFQGNSAPDKSGLPSDRFSAERTGGSVSTLTIQRTQQEDSAVYLCASSLNGGNTIYFGEGSWLTVV.

The J gene is TRBJ1-1, the V gene TRBV3-1 (or the pseudogene TRBV3-2); D is undetermined. Per the germline V gene, CDR1 is LGHDT and CDR2 is YNNKEL (reference sequence). The CDR3 is made up of 11 amino acids. V dropped 6 bases and J dropped 10 bases, with 12 bases sitting between them. The CDR3 is CASSSWRGAFF. Here the CDR3 DNA reads TGTGCCAGCAGTTCTTGGCGGGGAGCTTTCTTT.

V is TRBV5-6 and J is TRBJ2-7, with D possibly matching TRBD2 (6 bases). The CDR3 sequence is 14 residues long. Germline lookup yields CDR1 SGHDT and CDR2 YYEEEE. Trimming removed 6 bases from V and 2 bases from J, with 15 bases in between. The CDR3 sequence: CASTTVGGTYEQYF. The DNA for the CDR3 is TGTGCCAGCACCACAGTAGGAGGGACCTACGAGCAGTACTTC. Based on the CDR3 plus reference TRBV5-6 and TRBJ2-7, the full variable domain is DAGVTQSPTHLIKTRGQQVTLRCSPKSGHDTVSWYQQALGQGPQFIFQYYEEEERQRGNFPDRFSGHQFPNYSSELNVNALLLGDSALYLCASTTVGGTYEQYFGPGTRLTVT.

The V call is TRBV7-6, the J call TRBJ2-5; 8 nucleotides align to TRBD1. Looked up from germline, CDR1 is SGHVS and CDR2 is FNYEAQ. V shed 2 bases and J 4 bases; nucleotides not matched to a gene: 6. The CDR3 has 15 residues. Here the CDR3 reads CASSLFSGGGETQYF. The CDR3 nucleotides read TGTGCCAGCAGCTTATTTTCAGGGGGCGGAGAGACCCAGTACTTC. Complete variable domain (other parts from reference TRBV7-6 and TRBJ2-5): GAGVSQSPRYKVTKRGQDVALRCDPISGHVSLYWYRQALGQGPEFLTYFNYEAQQDKSGLPNDRFSAERPEGSISTLTIQRTEQRDSAMYRCASSLFSGGGETQYFGPGTRLLVL.

There are a few counts of this clone. The chain has TRBV21-1 and TRBJ1-6. TRBV21-1 is recorded as a pseudogene. The CDR3 totals 13 residues. The CDR3 region has the DNA TGTGCCAGCAGTTACATGGGCGGGCTAACCCTCCACTTT. Encoded protein: CASSYMGGLTLHF.

Here the CDR3 DNA reads TGTGCCAGTAGTACCACCGACAGGGTGAGGGATGAGCAGTTCTTC. Translation: CASSTTDRVRDEQFF. V gene TRBV19 combines with J gene TRBJ2-1; 7 nucleotides agree with TRBD1. V was clipped by 4 bases and J by 8 bases; unmatched bases: 11. This CDR3 spans 15 amino acids. Germline CDR1 reads LNHDA; CDR2 reads SQIVND (reference sequence).

This rearrangement joins TRBV7-2 to TRBJ1-4; no clear D gene. Germline values: CDR1 SGHTA, CDR2 FQGNSA. This CDR3 has 14 amino acids. V was clipped by 5 bases and J by 8 bases, with 15 bases between them. The CDR3 sequence is CASSLEPGGEKLFF. Written as DNA, the CDR3 is TGTGCCAGCAGCCTAGAACCGGGAGGCGAAAAACTGTTTTTT.